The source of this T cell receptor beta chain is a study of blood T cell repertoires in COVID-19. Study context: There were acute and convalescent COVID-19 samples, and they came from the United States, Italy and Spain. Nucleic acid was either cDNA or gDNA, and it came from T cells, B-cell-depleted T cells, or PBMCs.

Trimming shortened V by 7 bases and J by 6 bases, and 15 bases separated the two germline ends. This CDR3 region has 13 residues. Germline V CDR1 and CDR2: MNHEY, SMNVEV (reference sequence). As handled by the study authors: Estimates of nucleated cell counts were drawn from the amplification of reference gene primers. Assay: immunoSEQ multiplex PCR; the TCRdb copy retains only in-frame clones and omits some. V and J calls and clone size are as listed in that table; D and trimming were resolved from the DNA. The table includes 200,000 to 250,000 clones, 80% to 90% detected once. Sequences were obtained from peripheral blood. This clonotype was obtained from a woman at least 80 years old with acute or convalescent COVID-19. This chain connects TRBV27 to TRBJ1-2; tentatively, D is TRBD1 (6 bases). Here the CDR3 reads CASKTGSGDGYTF. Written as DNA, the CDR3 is TGTGCCAGCAAAACAGGGAGCGGCGATGGCTACACCTTC.